This passage covers 20 T cell receptor beta chains from one sample sequenced in a study of T-cell memory formation after mild COVID-19. TCRdb re-called the 5' RACE reads through MiXCR, storing one row per CDR3 protein. The sample lists around 450,000 distinct CDR3 sequences; about 24% were seen once. Sequencing was carried out using PBMCs or a T cell subset sorted from them (not recorded which). The receptor source for this set is an adult woman who had mild COVID-19 (a few samples of this study predate the infection). Cell type and time point are not known.

The chain carries TRBV6-5 and TRBJ1-5, with a tentative D call TRBD1 (6 bases). The germline CDR1 and CDR2 sequences are MNHEY and SVGAGI. The V gene lost 2 bases and the J gene lost 6 bases, with 11 bases spanning the gap. The CDR3 spans 14 residues. The CDR3 loop is CASSYGRGGQPQHF. CDR3 coding DNA: TGTGCCAGCAGTTACGGCAGGGGAGGTCAGCCCCAGCATTTT.

This rearrangement joins TRBV20-1 to TRBJ2-5; D is unclear. V was shortened by 7 bases and J by 5 bases, with 17 bases between the two germline ends. The CDR3 loop spans 13 amino acids. Germline lookup yields CDR1 DFQATT and CDR2 SNEGSKA (reference sequence). CDR3 residues: CSVEEVGGETQYF. CDR3 nucleotide sequence: TGCAGTGTCGAAGAGGTCGGTGGGGAGACCCAGTACTTC.

This clonotype was detected ten times or more. The V call is TRBV12-3 or TRBV12-4, the J call TRBJ2-2; D is perhaps TRBD1 or TRBD2 (5 bases each). Trimming cost V 6 bases and J 6 bases, with 5 bases left between them. The CDR3 loop spans 11 amino acids. DNA for the CDR3: TGTGCCAGCAGGGGGGCCGGGGAGCTGTTTTTT. Protein sequence: CASRGAGELFF.

This clonotype was picked up one time. V is TRBV4-3 and J is TRBJ2-7, with TRBD2 identical over 7 bases. Per the germline V gene, CDR1 is LGHNA and CDR2 is YSLEER. This CDR3 has 17 amino acids. The V and J ends lost 0 bases and 3 bases, in that order; junction bases with no gene match: 11. CDR3 nucleotide sequence: TGCGCCAGCAGCCAAGATCCCAAGTGGGAGGGCCTCTACGAGCAGTACTTC. Translation gives CASSQDPKWEGLYEQYF.

This clonotype was seen more than once but under ten times. The V and J genes are TRBV7-9 and TRBJ1-5; a weak D match, TRBD1 (5 bases). The CDR3 extends over 14 amino acids. The germline gives CDR1 SEHNR, CDR2 FQNEAQ (reference sequence). Trimming cost V 5 bases and J 3 bases, with 11 bases left between them. The CDR3 loop is CASSNDRINQPQHF. The CDR3 DNA reads TGTGCCAGCAGCAACGACAGAATCAATCAGCCCCAGCATTTT.

The chain is built from TRBV11-3 and TRBJ2-5, with D unresolved. In germline, CDR1 is SGHNT, CDR2 YENEEA. The length of the CDR3 is 14 residues. The V and J ends lost 5 bases and 2 bases respectively, with 12 bases between them. The CDR3 sequence is CASSLSLGQETQYF. DNA for the CDR3: TGTGCCAGCAGCCTATCGCTGGGACAAGAGACCCAGTACTTC.

The J gene is TRBJ1-2, the V gene TRBV12-3 or TRBV12-4; 7 bases fit TRBD1. V dropped 3 bases and J dropped 6; count of bases not matched to a gene: 4. The CDR3 extends over 13 amino acids. The CDR3 sequence is CASSLEGAHGYTF. CDR3 coding DNA: TGTGCCAGCAGTTTGGAGGGGGCCCATGGCTACACCTTC.

J is TRBJ2-7 and V is TRBV20-1; 7 nucleotides agree with TRBD2. CDR3 length equals 14 residues. The germline V gene has CDR1 DFQATT and CDR2 SNEGSKA (reference sequence). The ends lost 7 bases at V and 6 bases at J; junction bases unmatched: 15. CDR3 nucleotide sequence: TGCAGTGTCTCTTCCGGCGGGGGTATAGCCGAGCAGTACTTC. Encoded protein: CSVSSGGGIAEQYF.

The CDR3 nucleotides are TGCAGTGCTAGAATCCATAACCTGGACAGGGGAGGAGATACGCAGTATTTT. Translation gives CSARIHNLDRGGDTQYF. The chain links TRBV20-1 to TRBJ2-3, with 9 bases that match TRBD1. The CDR3 is 17 amino acids. Trimming removed 2 bases from V and 5 bases from J; junction bases left unmatched: 14. Germline V gives CDR1 DFQATT, CDR2 SNEGSKA (reference sequence).

This clonotype was recorded a few times. J is TRBJ2-7 and V is TRBV3-1; tentative D call: TRBD1 (6 bases). In germline, CDR1 is LGHDT, CDR2 YNNKEL (reference sequence). V shed 2 bases and J shed 1 base, with 18 bases lying between them. The CDR3 contains 17 residues. The CDR3 sequence: CASSQPPPLGGSYEQYF. CDR3 in DNA: TGTGCCAGCAGCCAACCCCCCCCTCTAGGGGGATCCTACGAGCAGTACTTC.

This clonotype has only a few counts. The chain uses TRBV7-8 and TRBJ2-3, with D hard to call. Germline V gives CDR1 SGHVS, CDR2 FQNEAQ. The V end lost 1 base, the J end lost 2 bases, and 7 bases lay between the germline ends. The CDR3 consists of 14 residues. The CDR3 region is CASSLVGYTDTQYF. The CDR3 DNA follows: TGTGCCAGCAGCTTAGTAGGATACACAGATACGCAGTATTTT.

V usage is TRBV30 and J usage is TRBJ2-7; 7 positions match TRBD1. The CDR3 is made up of 14 amino acids. V was clipped by 0 bases and J by 2 bases; unmatched bases: 4. Germline CDR1 and CDR2: GTSNPN and SVGIG (reference sequence). CDR3 sequence: CAWSVDRVAYEQYF. In DNA form, the CDR3 reads TGTGCCTGGAGTGTAGACAGGGTTGCCTACGAGCAGTACTTC.

This clonotype was seen a few times. V is TRBV6-2 or TRBV6-3 and J is TRBJ1-1; D may be TRBD1 (5 bases). Germline values: CDR1 MNHEY, CDR2 SVGEGT. This CDR3 comprises 15 residues. V lost 6 bases and J 3 bases, leaving 17 bases between the germline ends. CDR3 nucleotide sequence: TGTGCCAGCAGACCATACGCAGGGTACGACACTGAAGCTTTCTTT. It encodes CASRPYAGYDTEAFF.

This clonotype was counted a few times. The rearrangement joins TRBV5-1 to TRBJ1-1; possibly TRBD1 for D (5 bases). CDR3 size: 14 residues. V lost 4 bases, J lost 4 bases, and 14 bases lay in between. CDR1 and CDR2 from the germline V gene are SGHRS and YFSETQ. The CDR3 here is CASSGDGRGTEAFF. CDR3 coding DNA: TGCGCCAGCAGCGGAGATGGTAGGGGCACTGAAGCTTTCTTT.

This clonotype was recorded a few times. The chain links TRBV20-1 to TRBJ2-5; D is uncertain. Between the trimmed V and J ends, which lost 3 bases and 5 bases, there was a span of 16 bases. The CDR3 runs to 14 residues. Looked up from germline, CDR1 is DFQATT and CDR2 is SNEGSKA (reference sequence). The CDR3 loop reads CSASVTRSSETQYF. The CDR3 coding sequence is TGCAGTGCTAGCGTCACCAGAAGTAGCGAGACCCAGTACTTC.

This clonotype came up once. V is TRBV6-4 and J is TRBJ1-1; TRBD1 agrees at 12 bases. Looked up from germline, CDR1 is MRHNA and CDR2 is SNTAGT. The CDR3 sequence is 18 residues long. The trim removed 3 bases at V and 5 bases at J, leaving 13 bases unmatched. CDR3 loop: CASSEGGTGGHSTTEAFF. The CDR3 nucleotides are TGTGCCAGCAGTGAGGGGGGGACAGGGGGCCATTCGACAACTGAAGCTTTCTTT.

There are many counts of this clonotype. For the CDR3, the DNA is TGTGCCAGCTCACCACTGGGGACAGGGCAACCTAGCAATCAGCCCCAGCATTTT. It specifies CASSPLGTGQPSNQPQHF. The chain is built from TRBV18 and TRBJ1-5; 9 nucleotides match TRBD1. Germline assignment: CDR1 KGHSH and CDR2 LQKENI. CDR3 size: 18 residues. V shed 1 base and J 0 bases; nucleotides not matched to a gene: 7.

This clonotype was recorded a few times. The chain carries TRBV6-2 or TRBV6-3 and TRBJ1-5; D unclear. Germline-derived CDR1 and CDR2 are MNHEY and SVGEGT. Deletions cut 2 bases from V and 0 bases from J, with 17 bases between. The CDR3 length is 18 residues. DNA of the CDR3: TGTGCCAGCAGTTACGAGACATCGATAGCATATAGCAATCAGCCCCAGCATTTT. It specifies CASSYETSIAYSNQPQHF.

The genes are TRBV4-1 and TRBJ1-1; unclear D gene. The CDR3 loop spans 15 amino acids. Trimming removed 3 bases at V and 3 bases at J, with 14 bases between. In germline, CDR1 is MGHRA, CDR2 YSYEKL. The CDR3 spells CASSHPASTHTEAFF. CDR3 bases: TGCGCCAGCAGCCACCCGGCCTCCACACACACTGAAGCTTTCTTT.

There are a few counts of this clonotype. The rearrangement uses TRBV12-3 or TRBV12-4 and TRBJ1-5, with D possibly TRBD1 on 5 matching bases. CDR3 size: 16 residues. Trimming removed 0 bases at V and 5 bases at J, with 14 bases between. CDR3 region: CASSLASAGTHQPQHF. CDR3 bases: TGTGCCAGCAGTTTAGCGTCGGCAGGGACCCATCAGCCCCAGCATTTT.